This T cell receptor beta chain comes out of a study of T and B cells in COVID-19 patients. Study summary: The recovered patients had mostly mild to moderate COVID-19 with outpatient management.

Multiplex PCR with BIOMED2 TRB-A/B primer pools amplified TRB rearrangements. TCRdb itself ran the multiplex PCR reads through MiXCR, one entry per CDR3 protein. The sample yields fewer than 14,000 distinct CDR3 sequences, 30% to 35% seen once. Blood genomic DNA input for TRB amplification was roughly 250-500 ng. This CDR3 comprises 14 residues. The V and J ends lost 3 bases and 9 bases respectively, with 15 bases between them. Sample share makes this clonotype medium-sized. The rearrangement joins TRBV12-3 or TRBV12-4 to TRBJ2-1, with D hard to call. Sequencing was done on a sample of blood. The source of this sequence is a human donor with active COVID-19. CDR3 in amino acids: CASSLTESTGEQFF. CDR3 nucleotides: TGTGCCAGCAGTTTGACCGAGTCGACGGGTGAGCAGTTCTTC.